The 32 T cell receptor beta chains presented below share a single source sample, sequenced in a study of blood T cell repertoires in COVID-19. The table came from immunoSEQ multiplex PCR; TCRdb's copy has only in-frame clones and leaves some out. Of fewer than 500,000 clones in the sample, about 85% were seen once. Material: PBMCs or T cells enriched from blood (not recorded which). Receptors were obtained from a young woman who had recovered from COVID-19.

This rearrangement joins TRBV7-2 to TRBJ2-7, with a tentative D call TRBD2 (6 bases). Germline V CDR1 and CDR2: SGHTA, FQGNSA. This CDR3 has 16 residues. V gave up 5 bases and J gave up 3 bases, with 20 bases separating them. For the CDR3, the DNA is TGTGCCAGCAGCCCCGCGGGGCAGGCAAGCTTCTACGAGCAGTACTTC. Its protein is CASSPAGQASFYEQYF.

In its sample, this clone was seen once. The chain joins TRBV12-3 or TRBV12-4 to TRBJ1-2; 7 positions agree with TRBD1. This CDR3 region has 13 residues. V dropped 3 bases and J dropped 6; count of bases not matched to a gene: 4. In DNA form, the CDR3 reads TGTGCCAGCAGTTTTGGCAGGGGGAATGGCTACACCTTC. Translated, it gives CASSFGRGNGYTF.

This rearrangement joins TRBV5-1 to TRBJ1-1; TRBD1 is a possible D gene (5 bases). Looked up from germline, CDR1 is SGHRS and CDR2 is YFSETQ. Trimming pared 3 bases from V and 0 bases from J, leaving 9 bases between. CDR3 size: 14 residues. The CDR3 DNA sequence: TGCGCCAGCAGCTCGACAGTAATGAACACTGAAGCTTTCTTT. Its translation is CASSSTVMNTEAFF.

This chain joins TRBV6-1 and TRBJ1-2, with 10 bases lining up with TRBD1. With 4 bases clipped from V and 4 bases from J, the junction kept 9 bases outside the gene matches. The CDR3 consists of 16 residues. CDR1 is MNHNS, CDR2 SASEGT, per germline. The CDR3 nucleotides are TGTGCCAGCAGTGGAAGTCTGGACAGGGGGAGCTATGGCTACACCTTC. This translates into CASSGSLDRGSYGYTF.

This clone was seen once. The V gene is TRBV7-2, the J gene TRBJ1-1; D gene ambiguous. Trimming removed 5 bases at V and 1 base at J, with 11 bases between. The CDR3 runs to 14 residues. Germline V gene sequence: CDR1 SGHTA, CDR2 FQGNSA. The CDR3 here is CASSLEAANTEAFF. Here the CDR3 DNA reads TGTGCCAGCAGCCTCGAGGCGGCGAACACTGAAGCTTTCTTT. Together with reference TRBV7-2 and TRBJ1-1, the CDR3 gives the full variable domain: GAGVSQSPSNKVTEKGKDVELRCDPISGHTALYWYRQSLGQGLEFLIYFQGNSAPDKSGLPSDRFSAERTGGSVSTLTIQRTQQEDSAVYLCASSLEAANTEAFFGQGTRLTVV.

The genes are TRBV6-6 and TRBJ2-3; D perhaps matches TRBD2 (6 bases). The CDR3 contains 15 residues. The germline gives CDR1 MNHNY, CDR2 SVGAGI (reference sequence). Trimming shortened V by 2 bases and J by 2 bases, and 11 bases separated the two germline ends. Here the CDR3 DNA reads TGTGCCAGCAGTTACAGGGGCGGGACCACAGATACGCAGTATTTT. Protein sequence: CASSYRGGTTDTQYF.

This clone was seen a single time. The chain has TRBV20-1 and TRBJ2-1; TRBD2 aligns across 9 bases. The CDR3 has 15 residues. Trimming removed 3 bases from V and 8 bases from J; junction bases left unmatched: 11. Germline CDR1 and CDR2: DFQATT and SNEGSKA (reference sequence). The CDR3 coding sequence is TGCAGTGCTAGTATACCGGGACTAGCCGTGCATGAGCAGTTCTTC. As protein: CSASIPGLAVHEQFF.

The CDR3 loop reads CASSLARDEKLFF. CDR3 DNA: TGTGCCAGCAGCTTAGCCAGGGATGAAAAACTGTTTTTT. The rearrangement uses TRBV7-2 and TRBJ1-4, with a possible D match to TRBD1 (5 bases). This CDR3 comprises 13 residues. V lost 0 bases to trimming and J lost 6 bases, with 5 bases between them. Germline V CDR1 and CDR2: SGHTA, FQGNSA.

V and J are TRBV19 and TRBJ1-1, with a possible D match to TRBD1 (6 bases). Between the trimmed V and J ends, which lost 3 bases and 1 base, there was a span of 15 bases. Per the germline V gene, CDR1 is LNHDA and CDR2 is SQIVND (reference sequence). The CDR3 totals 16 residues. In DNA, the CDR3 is TGTGCCAGTAGTATGCAAGGACAGACCCCGAACACTGAAGCTTTCTTT. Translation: CASSMQGQTPNTEAFF.

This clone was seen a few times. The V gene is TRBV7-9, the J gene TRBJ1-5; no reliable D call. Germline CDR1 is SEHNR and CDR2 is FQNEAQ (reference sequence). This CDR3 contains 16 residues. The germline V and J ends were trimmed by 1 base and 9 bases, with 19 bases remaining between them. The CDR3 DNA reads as TGTGCCAGCAGCTTAGGCTCCGGGGAGGTAAAGATGCCCCAGCATTTT. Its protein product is CASSLGSGEVKMPQHF.

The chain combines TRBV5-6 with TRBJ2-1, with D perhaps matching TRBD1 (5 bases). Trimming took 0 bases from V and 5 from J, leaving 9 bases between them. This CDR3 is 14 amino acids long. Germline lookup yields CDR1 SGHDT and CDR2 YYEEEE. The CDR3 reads CASSLVRQNNEQFF. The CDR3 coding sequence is TGTGCCAGCAGCTTGGTTAGACAGAACAATGAGCAGTTCTTC.

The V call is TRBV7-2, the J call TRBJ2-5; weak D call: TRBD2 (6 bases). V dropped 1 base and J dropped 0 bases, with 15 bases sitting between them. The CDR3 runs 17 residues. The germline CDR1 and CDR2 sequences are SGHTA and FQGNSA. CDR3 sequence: CASSLGPRGSNQETQYF. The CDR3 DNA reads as TGTGCCAGCAGCTTAGGGCCACGGGGGAGTAACCAAGAGACCCAGTACTTC.

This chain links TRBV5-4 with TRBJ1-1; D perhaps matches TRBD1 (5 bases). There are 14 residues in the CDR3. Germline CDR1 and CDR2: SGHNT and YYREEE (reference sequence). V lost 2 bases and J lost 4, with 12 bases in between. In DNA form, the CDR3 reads TGTGCCAGCAGCTTCGGGGGTGGGAGCACTGAAGCTTTCTTT. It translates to CASSFGGGSTEAFF.

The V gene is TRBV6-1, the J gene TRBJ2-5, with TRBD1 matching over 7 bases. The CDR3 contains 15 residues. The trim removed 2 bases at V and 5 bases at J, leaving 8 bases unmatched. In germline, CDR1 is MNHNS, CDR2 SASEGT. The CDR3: CASSEPYRGFETQYF. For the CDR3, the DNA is TGTGCCAGCAGTGAACCTTACAGGGGATTCGAGACCCAGTACTTC.

CDR3 amino acids: CASSQDFGPTGVAKNIQYF. In nucleotides, the CDR3 is TGCGCCAGCAGCCAAGATTTTGGGCCAACAGGGGTAGCCAAAAACATTCAGTACTTC. J is TRBJ2-4 and V is TRBV4-1; 7 bases agree with TRBD1. The germline gives CDR1 MGHRA, CDR2 YSYEKL. The V gene end was trimmed by 0 bases and the J gene end by 0 bases; junction bases not matched to a gene: 11. This CDR3 spans 19 amino acids.

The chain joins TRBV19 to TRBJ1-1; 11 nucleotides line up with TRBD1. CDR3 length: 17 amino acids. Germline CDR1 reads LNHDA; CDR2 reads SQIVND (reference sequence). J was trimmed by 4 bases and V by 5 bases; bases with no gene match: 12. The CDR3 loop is CASSPTGQGALGTEAFF. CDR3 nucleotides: TGTGCCAGTAGTCCGACCGGACAGGGGGCGCTGGGCACTGAAGCTTTCTTT.

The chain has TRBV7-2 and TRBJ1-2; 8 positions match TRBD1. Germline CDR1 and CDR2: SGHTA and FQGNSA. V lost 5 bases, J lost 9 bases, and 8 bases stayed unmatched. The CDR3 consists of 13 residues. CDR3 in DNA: TGTGCCAGCAGCCGTACAGGGGGGGAACGCTACACCTTC. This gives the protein CASSRTGGERYTF.

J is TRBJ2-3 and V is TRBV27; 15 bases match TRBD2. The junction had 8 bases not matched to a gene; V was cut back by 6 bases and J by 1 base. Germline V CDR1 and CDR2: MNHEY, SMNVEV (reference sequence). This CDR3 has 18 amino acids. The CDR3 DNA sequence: TGTGCCAGCAGACCTGGACTAGCGGGGGGGCTCGGCACAGATACGCAGTATTTT. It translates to CASRPGLAGGLGTDTQYF.

In DNA form, the CDR3 reads TGTGCCAGCAGTTCACAAGCGGGGGGAAGGGATACGCAGTATTTT. This translates into CASSSQAGGRDTQYF. V and J are TRBV6-5 and TRBJ2-3, with 9 bases identical to TRBD2. The germline CDR1 and CDR2 sequences are MNHEY and SVGAGI. The CDR3 length is 15 residues. Trimming at V came to 4 bases and at J to 6 bases, leaving 8 bases not matched to a gene.

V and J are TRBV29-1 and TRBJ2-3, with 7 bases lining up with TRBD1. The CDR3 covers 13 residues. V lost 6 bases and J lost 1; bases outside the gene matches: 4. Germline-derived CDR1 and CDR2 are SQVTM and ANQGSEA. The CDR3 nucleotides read TGCAGCGTCTCCGGGACAGGCACAGATACGCAGTATTTT. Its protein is CSVSGTGTDTQYF.

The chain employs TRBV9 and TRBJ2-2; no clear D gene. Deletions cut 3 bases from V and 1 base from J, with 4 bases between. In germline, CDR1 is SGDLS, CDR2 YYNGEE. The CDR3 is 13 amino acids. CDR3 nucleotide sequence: TGTGCCAGCAGCGGTAGGAACACCGGGGAGCTGTTTTTT. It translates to CASSGRNTGELFF. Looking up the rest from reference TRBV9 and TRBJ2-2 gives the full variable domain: DSGVTQTPKHLITATGQRVTLRCSPRSGDLSVYWYQQSLDQGLQFLIQYYNGEERAKGNILERFSAQQFPDLHSELNLSSLELGDSALYFCASSGRNTGELFFGEGSRLTVL.

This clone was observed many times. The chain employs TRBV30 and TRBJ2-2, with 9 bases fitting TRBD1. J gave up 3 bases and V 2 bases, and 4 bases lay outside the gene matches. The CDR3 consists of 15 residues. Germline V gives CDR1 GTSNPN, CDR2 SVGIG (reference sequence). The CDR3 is CAWSYRDRDTGELFF. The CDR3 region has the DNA TGTGCCTGGAGTTACCGGGACAGGGACACCGGGGAGCTGTTTTTT.

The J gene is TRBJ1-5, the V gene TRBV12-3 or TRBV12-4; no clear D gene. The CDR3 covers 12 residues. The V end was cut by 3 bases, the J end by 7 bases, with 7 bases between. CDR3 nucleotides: TGTGCCAGCAGTTTGGAGGGACAGCCCCAGCATTTT. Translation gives CASSLEGQPQHF.

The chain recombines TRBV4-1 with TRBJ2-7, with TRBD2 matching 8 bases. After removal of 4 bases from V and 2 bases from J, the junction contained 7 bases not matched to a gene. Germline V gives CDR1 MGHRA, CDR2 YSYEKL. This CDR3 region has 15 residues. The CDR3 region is CASSPSGGRTYEQYF. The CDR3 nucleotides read TGCGCCAGCAGCCCCAGCGGGGGTCGTACCTACGAGCAGTACTTC.

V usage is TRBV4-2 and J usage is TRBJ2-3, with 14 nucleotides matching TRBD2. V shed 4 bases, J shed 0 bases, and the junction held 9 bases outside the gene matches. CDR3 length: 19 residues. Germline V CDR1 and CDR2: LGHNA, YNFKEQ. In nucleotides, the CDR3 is TGTGCCAGCAGCCTGAAGACTAGCGGGGGGGCCGGGAGCACAGATACGCAGTATTTT. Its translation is CASSLKTSGGAGSTDTQYF.

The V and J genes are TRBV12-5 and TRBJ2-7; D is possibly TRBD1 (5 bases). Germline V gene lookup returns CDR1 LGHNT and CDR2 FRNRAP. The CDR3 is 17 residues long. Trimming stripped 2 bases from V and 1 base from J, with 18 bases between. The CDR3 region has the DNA TGTGCTAGTGGTTTGTTCCCCAGGGCACGGGCTTCCTACGAGCAGTACTTC. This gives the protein CASGLFPRARASYEQYF.

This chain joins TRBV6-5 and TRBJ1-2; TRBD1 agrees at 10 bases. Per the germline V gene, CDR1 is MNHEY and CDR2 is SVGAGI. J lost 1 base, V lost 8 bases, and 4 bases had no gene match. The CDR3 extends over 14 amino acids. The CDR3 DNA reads TGTGCCAGCCGATGGACAGGGGGTAACTATGGCTACACCTTC. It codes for CASRWTGGNYGYTF.

As DNA, the CDR3 is TGTGCCACCAGCAGAGTCTTATCCCAGCCCCAGCATTTT. Amino acids: CATSRVLSQPQHF. V and J are TRBV15 and TRBJ1-5; D is unclear. V shed 1 base and J shed 7 bases, with 8 bases lying between them. CDR1 and CDR2 (germline): LNHNV, YYDKDF (reference sequence). The CDR3 runs to 13 residues. The whole variable domain, remainder taken from reference TRBV15 and TRBJ1-5, is DAMVIQNPRYQVTQFGKPVTLSCSQTLNHNVMYWYQQKSSQAPKLLFHYYDKDFNNEADTPDNFQSRRPNTSFCFLDIRSPGLGDTAMYLCATSRVLSQPQHFGDGTRLSIL.

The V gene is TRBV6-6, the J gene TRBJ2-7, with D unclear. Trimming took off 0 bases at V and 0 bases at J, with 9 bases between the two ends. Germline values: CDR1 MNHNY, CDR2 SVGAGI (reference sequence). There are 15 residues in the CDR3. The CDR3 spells CASSYSISVSYEQYF. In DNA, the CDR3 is TGTGCCAGCAGTTACTCGATCTCAGTCTCCTACGAGCAGTACTTC.

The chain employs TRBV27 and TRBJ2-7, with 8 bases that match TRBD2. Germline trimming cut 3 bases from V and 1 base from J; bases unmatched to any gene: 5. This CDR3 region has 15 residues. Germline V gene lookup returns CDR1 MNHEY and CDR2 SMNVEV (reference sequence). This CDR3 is CASSLVGGASYEQYF. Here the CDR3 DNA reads TGTGCCAGCAGTTTGGTCGGGGGGGCTTCCTACGAGCAGTACTTC.

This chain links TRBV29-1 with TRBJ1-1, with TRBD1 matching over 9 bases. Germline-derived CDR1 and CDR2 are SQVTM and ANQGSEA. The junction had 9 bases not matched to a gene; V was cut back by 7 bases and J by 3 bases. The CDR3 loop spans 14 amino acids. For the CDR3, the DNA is TGCAGCGCCCGAGGACAGGGGAAGGACACTGAAGCTTTCTTT. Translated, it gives CSARGQGKDTEAFF.

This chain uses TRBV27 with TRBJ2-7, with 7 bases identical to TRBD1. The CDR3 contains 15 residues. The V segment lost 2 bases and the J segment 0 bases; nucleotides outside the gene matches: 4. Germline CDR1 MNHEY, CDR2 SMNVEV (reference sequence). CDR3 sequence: CASSLRAGGSYEQYF. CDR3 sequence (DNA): TGTGCCAGCAGTTTAAGGGCAGGGGGCTCCTACGAGCAGTACTTC.